A single sample gave rise to the 19 T cell receptor beta chains below, sequenced in a study of T cell changes during pregnancy in multiple sclerosis. The protocol was immunoSEQ multiplex PCR, while the TCRdb copy is restricted to in-frame clones and leaves out a portion. Here the sample spans approximately 100,000 clones, just over 90% being singletons. The material was peripheral blood, obtained after pregnancy. The receptors here all came from a female donor with multiple sclerosis, enrolled in a pregnancy study.

This chain joins TRBV7-9 and TRBJ1-1; D might be TRBD1 (6 bases). Trimming left V 4 bases short and J 1 base short, with 16 bases between. This CDR3 comprises 16 residues. The germline gives CDR1 SEHNR, CDR2 FQNEAQ (reference sequence). CDR3 amino acids: CASSSPPGHQNTEAFF. The CDR3 nucleotides are TGTGCCAGCAGCTCCCCCCCGGGACACCAGAACACTGAAGCTTTCTTT. The whole variable domain, filled in from reference TRBV7-9 and TRBJ1-1, reads DTGVSQNPRHKITKRGQNVTFRCDPISEHNRLYWYRQTLGQGPEFLTYFQNEAQLEKSRLLSDRFSAERPKGSFSTLEIQRTEQGDSAMYLCASSSPPGHQNTEAFFGQGTRLTVV.

The chain has TRBV15 and TRBJ1-1; D uncertain. Germline lookup yields CDR1 LNHNV and CDR2 YYDKDF (reference sequence). The CDR3 is made up of 15 amino acids. Trimming cost V 1 base and J 4 bases, with 13 bases left between them. The CDR3 DNA reads TGTGCCACCAGCAGAGCGGTGGGAGGCACCACTGAAGCTTTCTTT. Its protein is CATSRAVGGTTEAFF.

The rearrangement joins TRBV30 to TRBJ1-5; 7 bases agree with TRBD1. CDR3 length: 13 amino acids. Germline assignment: CDR1 GTSNPN and CDR2 SVGIG (reference sequence). The V segment lost 3 bases and the J segment 6 bases; nucleotides outside the gene matches: 5. Here the CDR3 reads CAWSRQGFQPQHF. In DNA form, the CDR3 reads TGTGCCTGGAGCAGACAGGGATTTCAGCCCCAGCATTTT.

V gene TRBV5-1 combines with J gene TRBJ2-7; TRBD1 is a possible D gene (5 bases). The germline V and J ends were trimmed by 0 bases and 7 bases, with 11 bases remaining between them. The germline CDR1 and CDR2 sequences are SGHRS and YFSETQ. This CDR3 spans 13 amino acids. CDR3 protein: CASSLVQAGEQYF. The CDR3 region has the DNA TGCGCCAGCAGCTTGGTACAGGCAGGGGAGCAGTACTTC.

This chain connects TRBV15 to TRBJ2-7; D uncertain. Germline CDR1 reads LNHNV; CDR2 reads YYDKDF (reference sequence). Trimming left V 8 bases short and J 0 bases short, with 11 bases between. The CDR3 contains 13 residues. CDR3 amino acids: CATRFSSSYEQYF. DNA of the CDR3: TGTGCCACCCGCTTCTCGAGCTCCTACGAGCAGTACTTC.

The rearrangement links TRBV30 to TRBJ1-5; 8 bases map to TRBD1. Germline CDR1 reads GTSNPN; CDR2 reads SVGIG (reference sequence). Trimming cost V 6 bases and J 2 bases; bases outside gene matches: 6. The CDR3 length is 14 residues. In DNA form, the CDR3 reads TGTGCCTGCGACCCGGGACAGGGCAATCAGCCCCAGCATTTT. It codes for CACDPGQGNQPQHF.

V gene TRBV19 combines with J gene TRBJ1-1; tentatively, D is TRBD1 (5 bases). Deletions cut 8 bases from V and 4 bases from J, with 29 bases between. The CDR3 loop spans 18 amino acids. The V gene's germline CDR1 is LNHDA and CDR2 SQIVND (reference sequence). CDR3 bases: TGTGCCAGTTCCCGGAGGGGTCGGGGATCCATAGTGGGCACTGAAGCTTTCTTT. Translating it yields CASSRRGRGSIVGTEAFF.

In regard to this clone: The germline gene is not matched at one end of the junction; a read error may be the cause. The rearrangement links TRBV18 to TRBJ2-5; possible D gene TRBD2, 5 bases. Germline values: CDR1 KGHSH, CDR2 LQKENI. The CDR3 has 12 amino acids. The CDR3 DNA reads TGTGCCAGCTCCCCACCCGGAGGGACCCAGTACTTC. Amino acids: CASSPPGGTQYF.

The chain has TRBV7-3 and TRBJ2-7; weak D call: TRBD1 (6 bases). This CDR3 contains 12 residues. The V end lost 5 bases, the J end lost 6 bases, and 11 bases lay between the germline ends. Germline-derived CDR1 and CDR2 are SGHTA and FQGTGA. The CDR3 sequence is CASSPNRVEQYF. CDR3 bases: TGTGCCAGCAGCCCAAACAGGGTCGAGCAGTACTTC.

The chain recombines TRBV6-1 with TRBJ1-3; 7 nucleotides match TRBD1. Germline values: CDR1 MNHNS, CDR2 SASEGT. This CDR3 contains 15 residues. The junction had 8 bases not matched to a gene; V was cut back by 8 bases and J by 1 base. CDR3 loop: CASQYRGESGNTIYF. The CDR3 DNA follows: TGTGCCAGCCAGTACAGGGGCGAATCTGGAAACACCATATATTTT.

The chain uses TRBV5-4 and TRBJ2-7; 7 nucleotides line up with TRBD2. The CDR3 loop spans 12 amino acids. J gave up 4 bases and V 3 bases, and 1 base lay outside the gene matches. The V gene's germline CDR1 is SGHNT and CDR2 YYREEE (reference sequence). In DNA form, the CDR3 reads TGTGCCAGCAGCTCTAGCGGATACGAGCAGTACTTC. Translating gives CASSSSGYEQYF.

CDR3 nucleotide sequence: TGCGCCAGCAGCGACGTCGACAGGGATTCTGTCCGAAACCCACCAGATACGCAGTATTTT. Encoded protein: CASSDVDRDSVRNPPDTQYF. The J gene is TRBJ2-3, the V gene TRBV5-1; 7 nucleotides align to TRBD1. Looked up from germline, CDR1 is SGHRS and CDR2 is YFSETQ. Trimming took 4 bases from V and 4 from J; bases not matched to a gene: 24. The CDR3 is made up of 20 amino acids.

The chain links TRBV11-3 to TRBJ2-3; TRBD2 might be the D (6 bases). This CDR3 has 15 amino acids. The V gene's germline CDR1 is SGHNT and CDR2 YENEEA. The germline V and J ends were trimmed by 3 bases and 1 base, with 11 bases remaining between them. This CDR3 reads CASSLGGGGTDTQYF. CDR3 nucleotide sequence: TGTGCCAGCAGCTTGGGGGGTGGAGGCACAGATACGCAGTATTTT.

The chain uses TRBV7-2 and TRBJ2-5, with 11 bases that match TRBD2. CDR1 is SGHTA, CDR2 FQGNSA, per germline. The CDR3 totals 19 residues. V trimming: 4 bases; J trimming: 3 bases; junction bases outside the gene matches: 16. CDR3 coding DNA: TGTGCCAGCAGCTCCCGAGCGAAAACTAGCGGGGGTAAGGAAGAGACCCAGTACTTC. It yields the protein CASSSRAKTSGGKEETQYF.

The rearrangement uses TRBV7-6 and TRBJ2-1; TRBD1 matches 10 bases. Germline V CDR1 and CDR2: SGHVS, FNYEAQ. The CDR3 has 15 residues. With 1 base clipped from V and 7 bases from J, the junction kept 4 bases outside the gene matches. CDR3: CASSLGWTGGNEQFF. CDR3 in DNA: TGTGCCAGCAGCTTAGGGTGGACAGGGGGTAATGAGCAGTTCTTC. The full variable domain, completed using reference TRBV7-6 and TRBJ2-1, is GAGVSQSPRYKVTKRGQDVALRCDPISGHVSLYWYRQALGQGPEFLTYFNYEAQQDKSGLPNDRFSAERPEGSISTLTIQRTEQRDSAMYRCASSLGWTGGNEQFFGPGTRLTVL.

The rearrangement links TRBV10-3 to TRBJ1-3; the D gene is possibly TRBD1 (6 bases). This CDR3 is built from 13 residues. Germline V gives CDR1 ENHRY, CDR2 SYGVKD. The V end was cut by 6 bases, the J end by 6 bases, with 12 bases between. The CDR3 protein is CAIRAPGENTIYF. DNA of the CDR3: TGTGCCATCAGAGCCCCAGGGGAAAACACCATATATTTT.

The gene calls are TRBV6-1 and TRBJ1-2; 9 bases agree with TRBD1. The CDR3 extends over 17 amino acids. CDR1 is MNHNS and CDR2 is SASEGT in the germline V gene. The trim removed 7 bases at V and 6 bases at J, leaving 18 bases unmatched. For the CDR3, the DNA is TGTGCCAGCACTGATAGAAACTCCGGGACAGGGCGGCATGGCTACACCTTC. As protein: CASTDRNSGTGRHGYTF.

The rearrangement links TRBV7-2 to TRBJ2-2, with TRBD1 identical over 7 bases. This CDR3 is 15 amino acids long. After removal of 1 base from V and 7 bases from J, the junction contained 6 bases not matched to a gene. Germline values: CDR1 SGHTA, CDR2 FQGNSA. The CDR3 DNA reads as TGTGCCAGCAGCTTAGGACAGGGTTTGGTCGGGGAGCTGTTTTTT. Translated, it gives CASSLGQGLVGELFF. The variable domain in full, with the rest retrieved from reference TRBV7-2 and TRBJ2-2, is GAGVSQSPSNKVTEKGKDVELRCDPISGHTALYWYRQSLGQGLEFLIYFQGNSAPDKSGLPSDRFSAERTGGSVSTLTIQRTQQEDSAVYLCASSLGQGLVGELFFGEGSRLTVL.

V and J are TRBV6-5 and TRBJ1-1; TRBD1 matches 7 bases. After removal of 6 bases from V and 6 bases from J, the junction contained 13 bases not matched to a gene. The length of the CDR3 is 15 residues. Germline V lookup: CDR1 MNHEY, CDR2 SVGAGI. CDR3 nucleotides: TGTGCCAGCAGCTATAGACAGGGAGTAGTCGCTGAAGCTTTCTTT. Amino acid sequence: CASSYRQGVVAEAFF.